This T cell receptor beta chain was sequenced during a study of shared clonotypes between healthy human individuals. Trimming at V came to 4 bases and at J to 0 bases, leaving 7 bases not matched to a gene. CDR1 SGHDN and CDR2 FVKESK come from the germline V gene. The CDR3 consists of 16 residues. Assay used: immunoSEQ multiplex PCR; TCRdb lists only in-frame clones, some missing. Seen here are 800,000 to 1,200,000 clones, approximately 80% observed once, and the top ten hold 0.5% to 0.6%. Many counts were recorded for this clone. The receptor's source is a man younger than 35 in good health. Some clones in this sample may be carry-over from other donors' samples. What was sequenced was memory CD4+ T cells from PBMCs. Subset here: CD45RA-negative fraction. The chain combines TRBV14 with TRBJ2-3, with 7 bases that match TRBD2. CDR3 nucleotide sequence: TGTGCCAGCAGCCTTCCCGGGACTACTAGCACAGATACGCAGTATTTT. Its translation is CASSLPGTTSTDTQYF.